This entry concerns a single T cell receptor (beta chain). The antigen is not known. Possible read error: a much larger clone is one base away. No cell sorting was done before RNA was extracted from the tissue. Distant lung tissue was collected more than 3 cm away from the tumor edge. Newly diagnosed lung cancer patients had thoracic surgery in China, August–November 2014, without prior chemotherapy. A modified ARM-PCR protocol with three rounds of nested PCR amplified TCRbeta. TCRdb itself ran the multiplex PCR reads through MiXCR, one entry per CDR3 protein. Of about 98,000 distinct CDR3 sequences in the sample, less than 85% were seen once. The data stem from a study of tumor and adjacent non-tumor tissue in lung cancer. Study-level points and caveats: Top 100 clones took a larger repertoire share in normal lung. Compared with tumor, normal lung showed significantly lower TCR diversity. Patients with more diverse tumor TCRs had worse survival.

This TCR was sampled from a man in his sixties with small cell lung cancer. Sequenced material: distant non-tumor lung tissue.

The DNA of the CDR3 is TGTGCCTGGAGCGGAACCGGGACAGGGTGTTACAATGAGCAGTTCTTC. It specifies CAWSGTGTGCYNEQFF. This chain connects TRBV30 to TRBJ2-1, with TRBD1 matching 9 bases. J gave up 4 bases and V 3 bases, and 10 bases lay outside the gene matches. The V gene's germline CDR1 is GTSNPN and CDR2 SVGIG (reference sequence). The CDR3 runs 16 residues.